These T cell receptor beta chains were read from a single sample in a study of early T cells in non-severe SARS-CoV-2 infection. TCRdb independently ran MiXCR on the 5' RACE reads; one entry per CDR3 protein. The repertoire holds about 64,000 distinct CDR3 sequences, approximately 10% seen once, with less than 3% in the top ten. Sample: whole blood, taken at baseline. These receptor sequences come from an adult who was a healthcare worker with PCR-confirmed SARS-CoV-2 infection or an uninfected control (not recorded which). Each CDR3 is given with its conserved first and last residue. D genes are given only for firm matches. For some rows the clone size is stated as once, few or many, or as a class when expanded; others skip it.

TRBJ2-3,many,TRBD1,TRBV20-1,CSARDDGQGFTDTQYF,TGCAGTGCTAGAGACGACGGACAGGGCTTCACAGATACGCAGTATTTT
TRBJ1-5,many,NA,TRBV5-6,CASSLGTANQPQHF,TGTGCCAGCAGCTTGGGGACAGCCAATCAGCCCCAGCATTTT
TRBJ2-1,NA,NA,TRBV11-2,CASSLWRWRQYNEQFF,TGTGCCAGCAGCTTATGGAGGTGGAGACAATACAATGAGCAGTTCTTC
TRBJ2-7,medium-sized,NA,TRBV7-9,CASSIKGGDEQYF,TGTGCCAGCAGCATCAAAGGGGGGGACGAGCAGTACTTC
TRBJ1-6,many,NA,TRBV7-3,CASSLELTGHSPLHF,TGTGCCAGCAGCTTAGAGCTCACAGGGCATTCACCCCTCCACTTT
TRBJ2-3,few,NA,TRBV30,CAWGQDDTDTQYF,TGTGCCTGGGGACAAGACGACACAGATACGCAGTATTTT
TRBJ1-2,NA,TRBD1,TRBV10-3,CAIRGDRDHDGYTF,TGTGCCATCAGGGGGGACAGGGATCACGATGGCTACACCTTC
TRBJ2-3,NA,TRBD1,TRBV10-1,CASGTAGTDTQYF,TGCGCCAGCGGGACAGCCGGGACAGATACGCAGTATTTT
TRBJ2-2,NA,TRBD1,TRBV12-3/TRBV12-4,CASSLGQTAVELFF,TGTGCCAGCAGTTTGGGACAGACTGCAGTGGAGCTGTTTTTT
TRBJ2-7,NA,TRBD1,TRBV7-9,CAVGFRDSYEQYF,TGTGCCGTAGGATTCCGGGACAGCTACGAGCAGTACTTC
TRBJ2-2,NA,NA,TRBV6-6,CASRGTTGELFF,TGTGCCAGCAGGGGGACGACCGGGGAGCTGTTTTTT
TRBJ2-7,NA,NA,TRBV7-9,CASSLPNTGGGEQYF,TGTGCCAGCAGCTTACCGAACACAGGTGGGGGCGAGCAGTACTTC
TRBJ2-5,few,TRBD1,TRBV12-3/TRBV12-4,CASSPTGSGQETQYF,TGTGCCAGCAGTCCGACAGGGTCCGGGCAAGAGACCCAGTACTTC
TRBJ2-3,many,NA,TRBV27,CASSPTGLVGTDTQYF,TGTGCCAGCAGCCCTACGGGTCTTGTGGGCACAGATACGCAGTATTTT
TRBJ1-1,NA,NA,TRBV6-2/TRBV6-3,CASSYPTGNTEAFF,TGTGCCAGCAGTTACCCTACAGGGAACACTGAAGCTTTCTTT
TRBJ1-1,many,TRBD1,TRBV12-3/TRBV12-4,CASSPSNRGWTEAFF,TGTGCCAGCAGTCCCTCTAACAGGGGTTGGACTGAAGCTTTCTTT
TRBJ2-3,few,NA,TRBV6-5,CASRVREIVTDTQYF,TGTGCCAGCAGGGTCCGGGAAATAGTCACAGATACGCAGTATTTT
TRBJ2-3,few,TRBD2,TRBV9,CASSVGRGGTDTQYF,TGTGCCAGCAGCGTAGGGCGGGGGGGCACAGATACGCAGTATTTT
TRBJ2-7,NA,NA,TRBV7-2,CASSLTRSEQYF,TGTGCCAGCAGCTTAACTAGGAGCGAGCAGTACTTC
TRBJ2-3,many,TRBD2,TRBV20-1,CSAHAMGLAGLDTQYF,TGCAGTGCTCATGCCATGGGACTAGCGGGTTTAGATACGCAGTATTTT
TRBJ2-1,few,NA,TRBV7-2,CASSLEGYPYNEQFF,TGTGCCAGCAGCTTAGAAGGCTACCCCTACAATGAGCAGTTCTTC
TRBJ2-7,many,NA,TRBV20-1,CSANRDSADEQYF,TGCAGTGCGAACCGGGACTCCGCTGACGAGCAGTACTTC
TRBJ1-1,few,NA,TRBV4-1,CASSQEGYSDTEAFF,TGCGCCAGCAGCCAAGAGGGGTATAGCGACACTGAAGCTTTCTTT
TRBJ2-3,NA,NA,TRBV19,CASRRGGPTDTQYF,TGTGCCAGTAGAAGGGGGGGCCCCACAGATACGCAGTATTTT
TRBJ2-1,few,NA,TRBV7-2,CASSLAGGNEQFF,TGTGCCAGCAGCTTAGCTGGAGGAAATGAGCAGTTCTTC
TRBJ2-4,NA,NA,TRBV12-3/TRBV12-4,CASSLAIGGGYNIQYF,TGTGCCAGCAGTTTAGCGATAGGTGGGGGTTACAACATTCAGTACTTC
TRBJ2-3,few,NA,TRBV20-1,CSAIPYGLDRTDTQYF,TGCAGTGCTATTCCATATGGACTCGACCGCACAGATACGCAGTATTTT
TRBJ2-7,many,TRBD1,TRBV19,CASSTIGTAYEQYF,TGTGCCAGTAGTACCATAGGGACAGCCTACGAGCAGTACTTC
TRBJ2-1,NA,TRBD2,TRBV27,CASAWDYRSYNEQFF,TGTGCCAGCGCATGGGACTATCGCTCCTACAATGAGCAGTTCTTC
TRBJ2-7,NA,NA,TRBV6-1,CASSEEPHYEQYF,TGTGCCAGCAGTGAAGAACCTCACTACGAGCAGTACTTC
TRBJ1-1,medium-sized,TRBD1,TRBV7-3,CASSSLDRGNTEAFF,TGTGCCAGCAGCTCCCTGGACAGGGGGAACACTGAAGCTTTCTTT
TRBJ2-5,few,NA,TRBV5-4,CASSLEGGAQETQYF,TGTGCCAGCAGCTTGGAGGGAGGCGCCCAAGAGACCCAGTACTTC
TRBJ2-5,few,NA,TRBV18,CASSPSGIQETQYF,TGTGCCAGCTCCCCCTCAGGGATCCAAGAGACCCAGTACTTC
TRBJ2-2,NA,TRBD2,TRBV20-1,CSARGAGENTGELFF,TGCAGTGCTAGAGGAGCGGGGGAGAACACCGGGGAGCTGTTTTTT
TRBJ2-5,NA,NA,TRBV7-9,CASSLGWGGQETQYF,TGTGCCAGCAGCTTGGGATGGGGCGGCCAAGAGACCCAGTACTTC
TRBJ2-5,few,NA,TRBV20-1,CSARGDGAWDLETQYF,TGCAGTGCTAGAGGGGATGGGGCGTGGGATCTGGAGACCCAGTACTTC
TRBJ2-1,few,NA,TRBV24-1,CATSDPDRPGGEQFF,TGTGCCACCAGTGATCCCGACAGGCCGGGGGGTGAGCAGTTCTTC
TRBJ1-5,few,TRBD1,TRBV30,CAWSVGGYQPQHF,TGTGCCTGGAGTGTAGGGGGCTATCAGCCCCAGCATTTT
TRBJ2-2,many,NA,TRBV11-2,CASSETTGELFF,TGTGCCAGCAGCGAGACTACCGGGGAGCTGTTTTTT
TRBJ1-3,few,NA,TRBV12-3/TRBV12-4,CASSKDLRGSGNTIYF,TGTGCCAGCAGCAAAGATCTCAGGGGCTCTGGAAACACCATATATTTT
TRBJ2-7,NA,NA,TRBV7-9,CASSLGPSYEQYF,TGTGCCAGCAGCTTAGGACCGTCCTACGAGCAGTACTTC
TRBJ2-2,NA,NA,TRBV4-3,CASSQDPATNTGELFF,TGCGCCAGCAGCCAAGATCCAGCAACAAACACCGGGGAGCTGTTTTTT
TRBJ1-2,NA,NA,TRBV7-6,CASSLAVGYGYTF,TGTGCCAGCAGCTTAGCGGTGGGCTATGGCTACACCTTC
TRBJ2-1,many,TRBD2,TRBV20-1,CSARDRGTSPGNEQFF,TGCAGTGCTAGAGATCGTGGGACTAGTCCTGGCAATGAGCAGTTCTTC
TRBJ2-7,few,NA,TRBV12-3/TRBV12-4,CASSLYNWEQYF,TGTGCCAGCAGCCTTTATAATTGGGAGCAGTACTTC
TRBJ2-1,NA,NA,TRBV3-2,CASSPGTSGDYPSSYNEQFF,TGTGCCAGCAGCCCGGGGACTAGCGGGGATTACCCAAGCTCCTACAATGAGCAGTTCTTC
TRBJ2-2,many,NA,TRBV11-2,CASSLEEIGRAPATGELFF,TGTGCCAGCAGCTTAGAAGAGATAGGACGTGCCCCGGCCACGGGGGAGCTGTTTTTT
TRBJ2-7,NA,NA,TRBV20-1,CSASILDYEQYF,TGCAGTGCTAGTATACTAGACTACGAGCAGTACTTC
TRBJ1-2,few,TRBD1,TRBV20-1,CSARSGGYGYTF,TGCAGTGCTAGGTCAGGGGGCTATGGCTACACCTTC
TRBJ2-7,NA,NA,TRBV19,CASEPLQDGYEQYF,TGTGCCAGTGAACCGCTCCAAGACGGCTACGAGCAGTACTTC
TRBJ2-6,medium-sized,NA,TRBV9,CASGIGHPSGANVLTF,TGTGCCAGCGGGATAGGACACCCCTCTGGGGCCAACGTCCTGACTTTC
TRBJ1-1,few,TRBD1,TRBV20-1,CSATRPDRQAFF,TGCAGTGCGACTAGACCGGACAGGCAGGCTTTCTTT
TRBJ1-5,NA,NA,TRBV30,CACNWGSNQPQHF,TGTGCCTGTAACTGGGGAAGCAATCAGCCCCAGCATTTT